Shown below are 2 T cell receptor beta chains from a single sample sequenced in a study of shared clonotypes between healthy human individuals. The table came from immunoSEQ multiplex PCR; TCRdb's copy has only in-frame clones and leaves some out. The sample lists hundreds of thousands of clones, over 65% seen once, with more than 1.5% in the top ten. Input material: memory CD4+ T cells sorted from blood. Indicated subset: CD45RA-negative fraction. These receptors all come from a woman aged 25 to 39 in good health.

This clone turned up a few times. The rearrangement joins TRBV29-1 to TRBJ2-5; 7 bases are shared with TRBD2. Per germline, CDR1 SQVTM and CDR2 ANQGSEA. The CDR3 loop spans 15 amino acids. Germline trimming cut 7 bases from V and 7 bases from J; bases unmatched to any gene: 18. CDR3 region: CSANPQGGPGGTQYF. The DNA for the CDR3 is TGCAGCGCTAACCCCCAGGGAGGTCCGGGAGGGACCCAGTACTTC.

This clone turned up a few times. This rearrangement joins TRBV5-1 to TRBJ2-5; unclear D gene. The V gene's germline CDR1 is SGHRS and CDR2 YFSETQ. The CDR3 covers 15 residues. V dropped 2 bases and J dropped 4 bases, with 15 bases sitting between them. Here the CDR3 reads CASSFGSSGAETQYF. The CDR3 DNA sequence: TGCGCCAGCAGCTTTGGGTCCAGTGGTGCAGAGACCCAGTACTTC.